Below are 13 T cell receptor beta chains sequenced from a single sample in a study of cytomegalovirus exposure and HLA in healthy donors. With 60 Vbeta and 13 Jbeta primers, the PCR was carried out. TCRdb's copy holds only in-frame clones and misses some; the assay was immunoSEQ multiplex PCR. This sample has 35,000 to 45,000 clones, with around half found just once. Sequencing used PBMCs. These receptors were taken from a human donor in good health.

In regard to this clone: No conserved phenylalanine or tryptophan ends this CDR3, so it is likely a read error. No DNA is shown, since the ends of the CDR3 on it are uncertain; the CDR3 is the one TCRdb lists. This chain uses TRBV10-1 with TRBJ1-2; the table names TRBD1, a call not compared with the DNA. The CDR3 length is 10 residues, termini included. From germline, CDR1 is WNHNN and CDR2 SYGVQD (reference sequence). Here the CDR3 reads CASQDTLLGA.

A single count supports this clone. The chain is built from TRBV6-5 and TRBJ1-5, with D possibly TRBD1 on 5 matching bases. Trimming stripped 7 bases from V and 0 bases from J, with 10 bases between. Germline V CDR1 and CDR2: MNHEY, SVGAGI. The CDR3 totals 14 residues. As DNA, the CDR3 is TGTGCCAGCACCGGGGGGTTTAGCAATCAGCCCCAGCATTTT. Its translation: CASTGGFSNQPQHF.

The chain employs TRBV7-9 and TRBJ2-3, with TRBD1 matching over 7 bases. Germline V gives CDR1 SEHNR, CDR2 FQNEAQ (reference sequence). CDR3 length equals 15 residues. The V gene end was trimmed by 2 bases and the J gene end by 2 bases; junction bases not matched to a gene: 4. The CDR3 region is CASSLRGQVTDTQYF. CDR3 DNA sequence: TGTGCCAGCAGCTTAAGGGGGCAGGTCACAGATACGCAGTATTTT.

The CDR3 bases are TGTGCCACTTCGGAGGGGAGTGGGAGCACAGATACGCAGTATTTT. Amino acid sequence: CATSEGSGSTDTQYF. This chain connects TRBV7-9 to TRBJ2-3, with D tentatively TRBD2 (6 bases). This CDR3 contains 15 residues. Germline V gene sequence: CDR1 SEHNR, CDR2 FQNEAQ (reference sequence). V was pared by 10 bases and J by 0 bases, with 17 bases between. The variable domain in full, with the rest retrieved from reference TRBV7-9 and TRBJ2-3, is DTGVSQNPRHKITKRGQNVTFRCDPISEHNRLYWYRQTLGQGPEFLTYFQNEAQLEKSRLLSDRFSAERPKGSFSTLEIQRTEQGDSAMYLCATSEGSGSTDTQYFGPGTRLTVL.

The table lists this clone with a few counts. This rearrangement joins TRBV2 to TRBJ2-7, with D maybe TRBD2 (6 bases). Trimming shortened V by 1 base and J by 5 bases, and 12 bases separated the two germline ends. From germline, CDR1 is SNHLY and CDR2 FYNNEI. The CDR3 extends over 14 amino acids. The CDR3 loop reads CASSEVGGMDEQYF. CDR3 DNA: TGTGCCAGCAGTGAAGTTGGGGGGATGGACGAGCAGTACTTC.

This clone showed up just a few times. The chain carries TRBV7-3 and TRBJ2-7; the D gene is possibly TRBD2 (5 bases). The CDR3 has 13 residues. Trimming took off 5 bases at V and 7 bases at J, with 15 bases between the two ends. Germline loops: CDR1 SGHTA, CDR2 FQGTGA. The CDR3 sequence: CASSPPGIGEQYF. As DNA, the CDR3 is TGTGCCAGCAGCCCCCCGGGAATCGGGGAGCAGTACTTC.

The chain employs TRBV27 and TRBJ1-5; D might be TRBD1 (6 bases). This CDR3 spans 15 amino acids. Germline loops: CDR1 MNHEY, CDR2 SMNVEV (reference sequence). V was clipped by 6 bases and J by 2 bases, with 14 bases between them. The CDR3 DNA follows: TGTGCCAGCAGACCTTTTCGACAGGGCAATCAGCCCCAGCATTTT. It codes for CASRPFRQGNQPQHF.

Written as DNA, the CDR3 is TGTGCCAGCAGTTACTCGAACCAGGGGAATCAGCCCCAGCATTTT. Amino acid sequence: CASSYSNQGNQPQHF. The V gene is TRBV6-5, the J gene TRBJ1-5, with D possibly matching TRBD1 (6 bases). The V and J ends lost 0 bases and 4 bases respectively, with 10 bases between them. The length of the CDR3 is 15 residues. The germline V gene has CDR1 MNHEY and CDR2 SVGAGI.

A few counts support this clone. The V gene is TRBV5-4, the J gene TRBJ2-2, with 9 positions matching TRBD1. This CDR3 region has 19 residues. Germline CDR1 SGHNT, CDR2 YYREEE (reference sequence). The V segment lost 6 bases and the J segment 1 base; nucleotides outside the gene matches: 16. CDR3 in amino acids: CASTLKTDRGRGNTGELFF. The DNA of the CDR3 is TGTGCCAGCACCTTAAAAACCGACAGGGGGAGAGGGAACACCGGGGAGCTGTTTTTT.

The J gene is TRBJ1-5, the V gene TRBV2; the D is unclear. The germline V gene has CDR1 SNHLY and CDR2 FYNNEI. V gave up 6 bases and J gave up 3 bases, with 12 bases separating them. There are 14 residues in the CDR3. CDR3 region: CASSPPGANQPQHF. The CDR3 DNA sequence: TGTGCCAGCAGCCCTCCGGGAGCCAATCAGCCCCAGCATTTT.

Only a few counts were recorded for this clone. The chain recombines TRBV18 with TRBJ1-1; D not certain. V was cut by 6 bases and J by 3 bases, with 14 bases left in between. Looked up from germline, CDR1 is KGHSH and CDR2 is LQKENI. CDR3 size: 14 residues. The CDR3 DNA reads TGTGCCAGCTCGATCTACTCCGGGGACACTGAAGCTTTCTTT. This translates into CASSIYSGDTEAFF.

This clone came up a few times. The CDR3 DNA reads as TGTGCCAGCAGCTTAGCCGGACAACCCTATGGCTACACCTTC. Translation: CASSLAGQPYGYTF. The chain combines TRBV7-9 with TRBJ1-2; the D gene is possibly TRBD1 (5 bases). Trimming took 0 bases from V and 4 from J, leaving 9 bases between them. The CDR3 length is 14 residues. Germline V gene sequence: CDR1 SEHNR, CDR2 FQNEAQ (reference sequence).

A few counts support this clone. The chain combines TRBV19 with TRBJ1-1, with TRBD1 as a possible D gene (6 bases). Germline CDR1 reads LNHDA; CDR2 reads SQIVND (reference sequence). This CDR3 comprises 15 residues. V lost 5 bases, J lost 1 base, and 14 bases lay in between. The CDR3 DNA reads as TGTGCCAGTAGTGGGGGCCCTCCCTCGAACACTGAAGCTTTCTTT. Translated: CASSGGPPSNTEAFF.